The next 20 T cell receptor beta chains were all read from a single sample in a study of identical twins. MiXCR was run by TCRdb on the 5' RACE reads, yielding one entry per CDR3 protein. Among roughly 240,000 distinct CDR3 sequences listed, roughly 7% were seen once. These data are also associated with another study on yellow fever vaccine responses in identical twins.

The source material was memory (CD45RO+) T cells sorted from blood. All receptors derive from a woman younger than 35 in good health.

This clonotype was seen only a few times. The chain uses TRBV18 and TRBJ2-5, with D hard to call. The V end lost 0 bases, the J end lost 0 bases, and 5 bases lay between the germline ends. The CDR3 contains 14 residues. CDR1 KGHSH and CDR2 LQKENI come from the germline V gene. The chain's CDR3 is CASSPPSNQETQYF. The CDR3 nucleotides read TGTGCCAGCTCACCACCCAGTAACCAAGAGACCCAGTACTTC.

The table lists this clonotype with many counts. This chain links TRBV11-3 with TRBJ2-5; no definite D call. The CDR3 consists of 12 residues. Germline V gene sequence: CDR1 SGHNT, CDR2 YENEEA. V lost 5 bases to trimming and J lost 1 base, with 5 bases between them. CDR3 DNA: TGTGCCAGCAGCCAGATCCAAGAGACCCAGTACTTC. Encoded protein: CASSQIQETQYF. Supplemented by reference TRBV11-3 and TRBJ2-5, the full variable domain reads EAGVVQSPRYKIIEKKQPVAFWCNPISGHNTLYWYLQNLGQGPELLIRYENEEAVDDSQLPKDRFSAERLKGVDSTLKIQPAELGDSAVYLCASSQIQETQYFGPGTRLLVL.

This chain connects TRBV28 to TRBJ2-7; 9 bases are shared with TRBD2. CDR3 length: 13 amino acids. In germline, CDR1 is MDHEN, CDR2 SYDVKM. V trimming: 10 bases; J trimming: 4 bases; junction bases outside the gene matches: 8. The CDR3 DNA reads TGTGCCACCGCCGCGGGAGGGTTGTACGAGCAGTACTTC. The encoded protein is CATAAGGLYEQYF.

This clonotype turned up a few times. V usage is TRBV6-1 and J usage is TRBJ2-2; the match to TRBD2 covers 10 bases. The trim removed 6 bases at V and 4 bases at J, leaving 5 bases unmatched. The germline V gene encodes CDR1 MNHNS and CDR2 SASEGT. The CDR3 sequence is 15 residues long. In DNA, the CDR3 is TGTGCCAGCAGGGGGGTAGCGGGGGGCACCGGGGAGCTGTTTTTT. It is translated as CASRGVAGGTGELFF.

The chain combines TRBV27 with TRBJ1-6, with D maybe TRBD1 (5 bases). The CDR3 totals 15 residues. Germline CDR1 MNHEY, CDR2 SMNVEV (reference sequence). The V end was cut by 8 bases, the J end by 12 bases, with 23 bases between. The CDR3 sequence: CASGSPGPLKGPLHF. CDR3 sequence (DNA): TGTGCCAGCGGATCTCCAGGGCCCCTGAAAGGACCCCTCCACTTT.

This clonotype has more than one count but fewer than ten. The chain combines TRBV2 with TRBJ2-2; 10 bases match TRBD2. After removal of 10 bases from V and 4 bases from J, the junction contained 12 bases not matched to a gene. The CDR3 is made up of 16 amino acids. Per the germline V gene, CDR1 is SNHLY and CDR2 is FYNNEI. The CDR3 spells CAIQKGVAGGTGELFF. The CDR3 bases are TGTGCCATCCAAAAGGGGGTAGCGGGGGGCACCGGGGAGCTGTTTTTT. The full variable domain, its missing parts supplied by reference TRBV2 and TRBJ2-2, is EPEVTQTPSHQVTQMGQEVILRCVPISNHLYFYWYRQILGQKVEFLVSFYNNEISEKSEIFDDQFSVERPDGSNFTLKIRSTKLEDSAMYFCAIQKGVAGGTGELFFGEGSRLTVL.

This clonotype has at least ten counts. This sequence joins TRBV20-1 and TRBJ1-1; D not resolved. Per the germline V gene, CDR1 is DFQATT and CDR2 is SNEGSKA (reference sequence). This CDR3 is 15 amino acids long. Trimming removed 0 bases at V and 0 bases at J, with 11 bases between. CDR3 residues: CSARDSRRMNTEAFF. CDR3 nucleotides: TGCAGTGCTAGAGACAGTAGGAGGATGAACACTGAAGCTTTCTTT.

This rearrangement joins TRBV7-9 to TRBJ1-2; maybe TRBD1 (5 bases). This CDR3 contains 16 residues. Germline V gene lookup returns CDR1 SEHNR and CDR2 FQNEAQ (reference sequence). V lost 1 base and J 1 base, leaving 13 bases between the germline ends. This CDR3 reads CASSLDGGSSNYGYTF. CDR3 coding DNA: TGTGCCAGCAGCTTAGATGGGGGGAGCAGTAACTATGGCTACACCTTC.

This clonotype was observed a handful of times. The genes are TRBV5-1 and TRBJ2-7, with 7 bases matching TRBD1. V was pared by 1 base and J by 5 bases, with 6 bases of the junction left unmatched. CDR3 length: 14 amino acids. Germline CDR1 reads SGHRS; CDR2 reads YFSETQ. Written as DNA, the CDR3 is TGCGCCAGCAGCTTGATAGGGGGCTTAGACGAGCAGTACTTC. Its translation is CASSLIGGLDEQYF.

In this sample, this clonotype turned up many times. The CDR3 DNA sequence: TGCGCCAGCAGTTCCCGACAGGAGGACACCGGGGAGCTGTTTTTT. Translated, it gives CASSSRQEDTGELFF. V usage is TRBV5-1 and J usage is TRBJ2-2; D is possibly TRBD1 (6 bases). The CDR3 runs to 15 residues. Trimming took 5 bases from V and 3 from J, leaving 14 bases between them. Germline V gene data show CDR1 as SGHRS and CDR2 as YFSETQ.

This clonotype was picked up many times. V gene TRBV5-1 combines with J gene TRBJ2-1, with D maybe TRBD2 (6 bases). Germline values: CDR1 SGHRS, CDR2 YFSETQ. The CDR3 loop spans 13 amino acids. With 4 bases removed from V and 4 bases from J, the gap between germline ends came to 9 bases. CDR3 residues: CASSGTGYNEQFF. The DNA for the CDR3 is TGCGCCAGCAGCGGGACTGGTTACAATGAGCAGTTCTTC.

This CDR3 reads CASSPPLGGRLSYNEQFF. CDR3 DNA sequence: TGTGCCAGCAGCCCCCCGCTCGGAGGACGTTTGTCCTACAATGAGCAGTTCTTC. The chain combines TRBV5-6 with TRBJ2-1; tentative D call: TRBD2 (5 bases). This CDR3 has 18 amino acids. Trimming took off 4 bases at V and 1 base at J, with 21 bases between the two ends. CDR1 is SGHDT and CDR2 is YYEEEE in the germline V gene.

This chain joins TRBV29-1 and TRBJ2-7; 8 bases are a match to TRBD2. CDR1 and CDR2 from the germline V gene are SQVTM and ANQGSEA. V dropped 3 bases and J dropped 5; count of bases not matched to a gene: 9. There are 14 residues in the CDR3. CDR3 amino acids: CSVDVSGRPHEQYF. The CDR3 DNA reads TGCAGCGTTGATGTCAGCGGGAGACCCCACGAGCAGTACTTC.

The chain couples TRBV7-8 to TRBJ2-1, with D possibly matching TRBD2 (5 bases). CDR1 and CDR2 (germline): SGHVS, FQNEAQ. The CDR3 totals 17 residues. The V end was cut by 1 base, the J end by 0 bases, with 13 bases between. DNA for the CDR3: TGTGCCAGCAGCTTAGAATCTGGGCTAGCCTCCTACAATGAGCAGTTCTTC. Protein: CASSLESGLASYNEQFF.

The chain links TRBV4-1 to TRBJ2-7; D is ambiguous. The CDR3 spans 14 residues. Per germline, CDR1 MGHRA and CDR2 YSYEKL. V dropped 1 base and J dropped 2 bases, with 9 bases sitting between them. DNA for the CDR3: TGCGCCAGCAGCCAAGTTCGAGGTGCCTACGAGCAGTACGTC. It specifies CASSQVRGAYEQYV.

This clonotype was counted a few times. The chain has TRBV10-2 and TRBJ2-3; 11 positions match TRBD2. The CDR3 runs 16 residues. With V trimmed by 3 bases and J by 2 bases, 4 bases remained unmatched. Germline CDR1 WSHSY, CDR2 SAAADI. Here the CDR3 DNA reads TGCGCCAGCAGTGAATTAGCGGGGGGGCTCACAGATACGCAGTATTTT. Amino acids: CASSELAGGLTDTQYF.

This clonotype appeared many times. This chain links TRBV27 with TRBJ2-7, with D perhaps being TRBD1 or TRBD2 (5 bases each). CDR1 is MNHEY, CDR2 SMNVEV, per germline (reference sequence). With 5 bases removed from V and 5 bases from J, the gap between germline ends came to 16 bases. The CDR3 length is 14 residues. The DNA for the CDR3 is TGTGCCAGCAGTAGCCCTGTCGGGGCCCACGAGCAGTACTTC. Translating it yields CASSSPVGAHEQYF.

This clonotype occurred a few times. The gene calls are TRBV6-1 and TRBJ1-5, with a tentative D call TRBD1 (5 bases). Germline CDR1 reads MNHNS; CDR2 reads SASEGT. The CDR3 extends over 14 amino acids. V was clipped by 0 bases and J by 6 bases, with 9 bases between them. The CDR3 reads CASSEAGVTQPQHF. DNA of the CDR3: TGTGCCAGCAGTGAAGCGGGGGTCACTCAGCCCCAGCATTTT.

The table lists this clonotype with many counts. J is TRBJ1-1 and V is TRBV14; D remains ambiguous. Germline CDR1 reads SGHDN; CDR2 reads FVKESK. CDR3 length: 13 amino acids. V lost 0 bases, J lost 7 bases, and 9 bases lay in between. The CDR3 bases are TGTGCCAGCAGCCAAGATCAAGGTTTTGAAGCTTTCTTT. It translates to CASSQDQGFEAFF.

This clonotype was detected only a few times. This chain connects TRBV11-2 to TRBJ2-7; TRBD2 aligns across 9 bases. This CDR3 is 16 amino acids long. V lost 5 bases, J lost 0 bases, and 8 bases stayed unmatched. Germline CDR1 reads SGHAT; CDR2 reads FQNNGV. In DNA, the CDR3 is TGTGCCAGCAGCCTAAATAGCGGGGGCAGCTCCTACGAGCAGTACTTC. Translated, it gives CASSLNSGGSSYEQYF.